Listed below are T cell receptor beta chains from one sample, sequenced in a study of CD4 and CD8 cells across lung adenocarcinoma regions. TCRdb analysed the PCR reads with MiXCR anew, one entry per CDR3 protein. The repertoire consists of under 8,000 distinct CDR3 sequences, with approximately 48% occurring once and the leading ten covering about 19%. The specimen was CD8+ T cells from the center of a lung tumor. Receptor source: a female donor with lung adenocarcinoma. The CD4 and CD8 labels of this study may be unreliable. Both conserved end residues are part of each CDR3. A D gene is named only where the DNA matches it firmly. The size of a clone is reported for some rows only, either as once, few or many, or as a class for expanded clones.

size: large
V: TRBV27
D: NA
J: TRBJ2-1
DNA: TGTGCCAGCAGTCTACCGTCGGGGGATGAGCAGTTCTTC
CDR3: CASSLPSGDEQFF

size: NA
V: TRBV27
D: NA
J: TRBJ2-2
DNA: TGTGCCAGCAGTCCGAACACCGGGGCGCTGTATTTT
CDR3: CASSPNTGALYF

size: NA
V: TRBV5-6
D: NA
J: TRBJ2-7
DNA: TGTGCCAGCAGCTTGAATTCCCTCTACGAGCAGTACTTC
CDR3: CASSLNSLYEQYF

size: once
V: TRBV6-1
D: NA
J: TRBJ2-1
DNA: TGTGCCAGCGCGGGCCCCGGGGGGCCTAGCCCAGATACGCAGTTCTTC
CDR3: CASAGPGGPSPDTQFF

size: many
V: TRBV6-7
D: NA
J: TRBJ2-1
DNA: TGTGCCAGCAGGCCTCATTACGAGCAGTTCTTC
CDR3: CASRPHYEQFF

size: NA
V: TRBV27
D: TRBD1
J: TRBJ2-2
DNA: TGTGCCAGCAGAGACAGGGCAGGGCTGGCCACCGGGGAGCTGTTTTTT
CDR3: CASRDRAGLATGELFF

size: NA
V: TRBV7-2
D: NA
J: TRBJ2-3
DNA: TGTGCCAGCAGCTTAGCGGGCCACCGCACAGATACGCAGTATTTT
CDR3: CASSLAGHRTDTQYF

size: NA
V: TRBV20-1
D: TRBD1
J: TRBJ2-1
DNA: TGCAGTCTCAAGGACAGGGGGATCAATGAGCAGTTCTTC
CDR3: CSLKDRGINEQFF

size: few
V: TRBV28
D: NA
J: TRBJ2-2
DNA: TGTGCCAGCAGTTCCGGCCCTGGGTCCGGGTCGCTGTTTTTT
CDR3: CASSSGPGSGSLFF

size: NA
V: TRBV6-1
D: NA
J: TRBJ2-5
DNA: TGTGCCGGCGGTACCGGGGGCCGAGTCAAAGATACGCAGTACTTT
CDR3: CAGGTGGRVKDTQYF